These 7 T cell receptor beta chains originate from one sample sequenced in a study of human T cells and chemical hapten exposure. Time point in this sample: patch test 1, 2 weeks after DPC sensitization. Treatment in this sample: therapeutic diphenylcyclopropenone sensitization with weekly scalp DPC. TCRdb recomputed calls from the RACE reads with MiXCR, one row per CDR3 protein. The sample shows roughly 200,000 distinct CDR3 sequences, under 25% of them seen only once. The sequencing used whole blood, collected in connection with sensitization to the hapten diphenylcyclopropenone (DPC). These receptors were obtained from a woman in her forties or fifties with alopecia areata. Some clones in this sample may be carry-over from other donors' samples.

V and J are TRBV7-9 and TRBJ2-5, with TRBD2 as a possible D gene (6 bases). Trimming shortened V by 5 bases and J by 1 base, and 11 bases separated the two germline ends. CDR1 is SEHNR and CDR2 is FQNEAQ in the germline V gene (reference sequence). CDR3 length: 14 amino acids. CDR3 region: CASSPGDFQETQYF. CDR3 sequence (DNA): TGTGCCAGCAGCCCCGGGGACTTCCAAGAGACCCAGTACTTC.

V and J are TRBV19 and TRBJ2-2, with TRBD1 matching 10 bases. V gave up 5 bases and J gave up 7 bases; unmatched junction bases: 10. Germline lookup yields CDR1 LNHDA and CDR2 SQIVND (reference sequence). The CDR3 is 16 residues long. The CDR3 coding sequence is TGTGCCAGTAGTCCCGGGACAGGGGCCCTCGTCGGGGAGCTGTTTTTT. It encodes CASSPGTGALVGELFF.

V is TRBV27 and J is TRBJ2-7, with D perhaps matching TRBD1 (6 bases). CDR1 and CDR2 from the germline V gene are MNHEY and SMNVEV (reference sequence). This CDR3 spans 16 amino acids. The V and J ends lost 0 bases and 1 base respectively, with 13 bases between them. The DNA for the CDR3 is TGTGCCAGCAGTTTATCGCCGGGACACATTTCCTACGAGCAGTACTTC. Residues: CASSLSPGHISYEQYF.

This clonotype has a handful of counts. This chain joins TRBV9 and TRBJ1-6; no firm D call. This CDR3 has 15 residues. Germline assignment: CDR1 SGDLS and CDR2 YYNGEE. V gave up 4 bases and J gave up 7 bases, with 15 bases separating them. CDR3 amino acids: CASSPRPAENSPLHF. Written as DNA, the CDR3 is TGTGCCAGCAGCCCCCGTCCGGCAGAAAATTCACCCCTCCACTTT.

Notes on this clonotype: An end of the junction differs from the germline gene, which may be a read error. For the CDR3, the DNA is TGTGCCAGCAGTCTAGCGGGGTCAATGCCCCCCTCCTACAATGAGCAGTTCTTC. Encoded protein: CASSLAGSMPPSYNEQFF. V usage is TRBV12-3 or TRBV12-4 and J usage is TRBJ2-1, with 9 bases lining up with TRBD2. CDR3 length: 18 amino acids.

This clonotype appeared a few times. The V gene is TRBV9, the J gene TRBJ1-1; 9 nucleotides match TRBD1. V lost 4 bases and J lost 5; bases outside the gene matches: 12. CDR3 length: 16 residues. Germline CDR1 and CDR2: SGDLS and YYNGEE. The CDR3 spells CASSPTGGLIRTEAFF. The CDR3 region has the DNA TGTGCCAGCAGCCCGACAGGGGGGCTTATAAGGACTGAAGCTTTCTTT.

The genes are TRBV7-2 and TRBJ1-4, with no clear D. Per germline, CDR1 SGHTA and CDR2 FQGNSA. The CDR3 extends over 14 amino acids. V lost 1 base to trimming and J lost 4 bases, with 7 bases between them. CDR3 region: CASSLGTNNEKLFF. The CDR3 bases are TGTGCCAGCAGCTTAGGGACGAATAATGAAAAACTGTTTTTT.